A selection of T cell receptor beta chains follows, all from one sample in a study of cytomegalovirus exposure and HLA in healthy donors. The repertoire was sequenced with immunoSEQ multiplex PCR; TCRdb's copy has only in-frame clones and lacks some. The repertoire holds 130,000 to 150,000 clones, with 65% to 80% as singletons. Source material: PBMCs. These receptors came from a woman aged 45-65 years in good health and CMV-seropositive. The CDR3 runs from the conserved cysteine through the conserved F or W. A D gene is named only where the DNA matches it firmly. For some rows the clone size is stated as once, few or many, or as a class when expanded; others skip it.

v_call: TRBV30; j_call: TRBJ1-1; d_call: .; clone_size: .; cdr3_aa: CAWSVGAGTEAFF; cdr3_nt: TGTGCCTGGAGTGTAGGGGCGGGAACTGAAGCTTTCTTT
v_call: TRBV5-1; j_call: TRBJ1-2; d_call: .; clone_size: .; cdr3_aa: CASSPPGGQTGYTF; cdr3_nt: TGCGCCAGCAGCCCACCGGGAGGCCAAACGGGCTACACCTTC
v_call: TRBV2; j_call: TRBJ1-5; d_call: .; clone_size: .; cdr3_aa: CASSDGWRGNNQPQHF; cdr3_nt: TGTGCCAGCAGTGACGGTTGGCGGGGTAACAATCAGCCCCAGCATTTT
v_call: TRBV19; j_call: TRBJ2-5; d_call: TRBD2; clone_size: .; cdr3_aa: CASSMRRGGVETQYF; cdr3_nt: TGTGCCAGTAGTATGCGGCGGGGGGGCGTAGAGACCCAGTACTTC
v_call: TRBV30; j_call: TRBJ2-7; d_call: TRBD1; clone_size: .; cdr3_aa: CAWSIGTGGIDEQYF; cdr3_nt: TGTGCCTGGAGCATAGGGACAGGGGGAATAGACGAGCAGTACTTC
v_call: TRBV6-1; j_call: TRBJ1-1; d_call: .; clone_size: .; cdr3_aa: CASSEQVNTEAFF; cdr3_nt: TGTGCCAGCAGTGAACAGGTGAACACTGAAGCTTTCTTT
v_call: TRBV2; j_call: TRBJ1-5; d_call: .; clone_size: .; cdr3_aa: CATQGNSNQPQHF; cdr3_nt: TGTGCCACTCAGGGTAACAGCAATCAGCCCCAGCATTTT
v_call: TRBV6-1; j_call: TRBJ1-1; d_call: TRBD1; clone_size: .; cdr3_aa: CASEDRRGNTEAFF; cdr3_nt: TGTGCCAGCGAGGACAGGCGGGGGAACACTGAAGCTTTCTTT
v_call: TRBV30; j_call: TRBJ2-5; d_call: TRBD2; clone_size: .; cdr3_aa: CAWSGLAGGETQYF; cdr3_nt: TGTGCCTGGTCGGGACTAGCGGGGGGAGAGACCCAGTACTTC
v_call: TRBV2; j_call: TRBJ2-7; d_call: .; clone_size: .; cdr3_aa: CASRGWSQEDPYEQYF; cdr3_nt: TGTGCCAGCAGGGGTTGGTCCCAGGAGGACCCCTACGAGCAGTACTTC
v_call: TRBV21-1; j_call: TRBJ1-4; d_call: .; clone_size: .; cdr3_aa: CASSNQEGEKLFF; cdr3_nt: TGTGCCAGCAGCAATCAGGAGGGAGAAAAACTGTTTTTT
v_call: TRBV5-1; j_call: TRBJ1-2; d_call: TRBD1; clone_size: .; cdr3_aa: CASSRGQGYGYTF; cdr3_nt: TGCGCCAGCAGCCGCGGACAGGGCTATGGCTACACCTTC
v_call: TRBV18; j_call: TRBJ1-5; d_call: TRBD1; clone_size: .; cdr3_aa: CASSLGQGQEPQHF; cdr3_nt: TGTGCCAGCTCGCTGGGACAGGGTCAGGAGCCCCAGCATTTT
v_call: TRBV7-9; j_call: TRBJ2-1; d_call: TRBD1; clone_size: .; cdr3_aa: CASSGGQGADNEQFF; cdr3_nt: TGTGCCAGCAGCGGCGGACAGGGGGCAGACAATGAGCAGTTCTTC
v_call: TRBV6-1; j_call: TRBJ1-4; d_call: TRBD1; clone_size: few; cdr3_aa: CASSPRGLSEKLFF; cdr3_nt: TGTGCCAGCAGTCCCAGGGGGCTGAGCGAAAAACTGTTTTTT
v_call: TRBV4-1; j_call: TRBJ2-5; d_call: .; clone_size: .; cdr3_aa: CASSQPREKQRGKTQYF; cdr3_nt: TGCGCCAGCAGCCAACCGCGAGAAAAGCAACGAGGGAAGACCCAGTACTTC
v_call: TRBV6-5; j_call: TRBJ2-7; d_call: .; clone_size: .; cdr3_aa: CASRTTGVGEQYF; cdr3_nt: TGTGCCAGCAGAACTACGGGGGTAGGGGAGCAGTACTTC
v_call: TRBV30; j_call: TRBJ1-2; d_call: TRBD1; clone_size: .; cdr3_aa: CAWRETGIGGYTF; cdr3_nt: TGTGCCTGGAGGGAGACAGGGATCGGGGGCTACACCTTC
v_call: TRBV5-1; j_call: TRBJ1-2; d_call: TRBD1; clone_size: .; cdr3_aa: CAGSFTTGINYGYTF; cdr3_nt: TGCGCCGGCAGCTTCACGACAGGGATTAACTATGGCTACACCTTC
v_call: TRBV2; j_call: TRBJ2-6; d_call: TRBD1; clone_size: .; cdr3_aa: CASRRDSGFSGANVLTF; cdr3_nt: TGTGCCAGCAGACGGGACAGCGGATTTTCTGGGGCCAACGTCCTGACTTTC
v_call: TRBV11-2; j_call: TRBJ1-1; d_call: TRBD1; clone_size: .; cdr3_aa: CASSWGTGRNTEAFF; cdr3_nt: TGTGCCAGCAGCTGGGGGACAGGGAGGAACACTGAAGCTTTCTTT
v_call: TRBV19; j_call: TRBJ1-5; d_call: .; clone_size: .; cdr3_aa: CASSIRRRADQPQHF; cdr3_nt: TGTGCCAGTAGTATTCGGCGCAGGGCCGATCAGCCCCAGCATTTT
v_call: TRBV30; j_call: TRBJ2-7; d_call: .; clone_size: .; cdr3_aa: CAWIRDTYEQYF; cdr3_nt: TGTGCCTGGATTCGGGACACCTACGAGCAGTACTTC
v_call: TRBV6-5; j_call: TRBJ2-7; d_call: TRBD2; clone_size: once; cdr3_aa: CASSSGGYEQYF; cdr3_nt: TGTGCCAGCAGTTCGGGGGGGTACGAGCAGTACTTC
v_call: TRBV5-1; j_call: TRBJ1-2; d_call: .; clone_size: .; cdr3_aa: CASSPLGGALFYYGYTF; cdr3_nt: TGCGCCAGCAGCCCCCTAGGAGGGGCCCTCTTCTACTATGGCTACACCTTC
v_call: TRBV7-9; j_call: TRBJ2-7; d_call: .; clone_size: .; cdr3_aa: CASSPGPYEQYF; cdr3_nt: TGTGCCAGCAGCCCTGGGCCCTACGAGCAGTACTTC
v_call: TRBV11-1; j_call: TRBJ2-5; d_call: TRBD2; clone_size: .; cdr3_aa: CASSSSGGARETQYF; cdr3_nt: TGTGCCAGCAGCTCTAGCGGGGGGGCCCGGGAGACCCAGTACTTC
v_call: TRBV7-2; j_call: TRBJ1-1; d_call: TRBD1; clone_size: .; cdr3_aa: CASSPSWDRANTEAFF; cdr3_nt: TGTGCCAGCAGCCCGAGTTGGGACAGGGCGAACACTGAAGCTTTCTTT
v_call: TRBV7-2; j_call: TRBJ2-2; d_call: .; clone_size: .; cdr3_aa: CASSSGRGPGAGELFF; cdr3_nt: TGTGCCAGCAGCTCCGGGAGGGGGCCCGGGGCCGGGGAGCTGTTTTTT
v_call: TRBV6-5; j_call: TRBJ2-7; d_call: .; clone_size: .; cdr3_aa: CASSYSGTSYEQYF; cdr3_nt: TGTGCCAGCAGTTACTCTGGGACATCCTACGAGCAGTACTTC
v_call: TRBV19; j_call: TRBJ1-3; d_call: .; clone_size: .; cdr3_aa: CASSHLDSETIYF; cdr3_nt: TGTGCCAGTAGCCATCTTGACTCGGAAACCATATATTTT
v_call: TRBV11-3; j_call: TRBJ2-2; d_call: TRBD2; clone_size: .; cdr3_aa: CASSLAAGVTGELFF; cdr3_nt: TGTGCCAGCAGCTTAGCAGCGGGGGTCACCGGGGAGCTGTTTTTT
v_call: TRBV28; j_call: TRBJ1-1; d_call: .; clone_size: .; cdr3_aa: CASSLRSLNTEAFF; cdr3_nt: TGTGCCAGCAGTTTAAGGAGCTTGAACACTGAAGCTTTCTTT
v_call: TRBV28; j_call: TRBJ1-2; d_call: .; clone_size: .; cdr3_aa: CASSPGGGRWYGYTF; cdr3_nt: TGTGCCAGCAGTCCTGGGGGGGGGAGGTGGTATGGCTACACCTTC